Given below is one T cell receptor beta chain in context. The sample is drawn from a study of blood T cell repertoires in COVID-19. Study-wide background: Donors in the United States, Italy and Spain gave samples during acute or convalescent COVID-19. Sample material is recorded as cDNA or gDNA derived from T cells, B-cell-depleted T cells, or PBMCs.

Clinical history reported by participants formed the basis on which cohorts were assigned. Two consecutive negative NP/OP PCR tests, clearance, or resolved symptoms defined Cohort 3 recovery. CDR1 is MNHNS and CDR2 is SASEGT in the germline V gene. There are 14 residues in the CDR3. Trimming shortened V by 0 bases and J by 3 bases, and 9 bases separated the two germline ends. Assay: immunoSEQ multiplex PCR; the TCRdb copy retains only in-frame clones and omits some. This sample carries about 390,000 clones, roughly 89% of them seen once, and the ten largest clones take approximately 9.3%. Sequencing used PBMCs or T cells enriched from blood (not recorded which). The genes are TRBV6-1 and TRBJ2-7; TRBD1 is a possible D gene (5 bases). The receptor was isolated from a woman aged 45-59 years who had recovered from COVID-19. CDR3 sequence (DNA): TGTGCCAGCAGTGAAGCGGGGCAGAGCTACGAGCAGTACTTC. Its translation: CASSEAGQSYEQYF.